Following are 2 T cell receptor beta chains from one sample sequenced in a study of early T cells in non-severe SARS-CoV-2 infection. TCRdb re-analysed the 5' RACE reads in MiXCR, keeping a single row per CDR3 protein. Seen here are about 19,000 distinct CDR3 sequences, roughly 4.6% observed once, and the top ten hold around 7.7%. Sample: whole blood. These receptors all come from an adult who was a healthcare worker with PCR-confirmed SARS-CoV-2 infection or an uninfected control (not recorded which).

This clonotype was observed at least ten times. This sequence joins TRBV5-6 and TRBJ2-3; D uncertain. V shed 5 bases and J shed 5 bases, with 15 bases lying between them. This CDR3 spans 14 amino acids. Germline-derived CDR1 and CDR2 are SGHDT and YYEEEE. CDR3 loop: CASSKRWGEDTQYF. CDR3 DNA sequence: TGTGCCAGCAGTAAACGGTGGGGTGAAGATACGCAGTATTTT.

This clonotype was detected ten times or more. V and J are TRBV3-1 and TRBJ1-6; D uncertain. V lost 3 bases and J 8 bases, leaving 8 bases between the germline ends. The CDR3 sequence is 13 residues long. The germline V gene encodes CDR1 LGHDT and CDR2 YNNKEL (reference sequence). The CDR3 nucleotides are TGTGCCAGCAGCCAGGGTGGGGATTCACCCCTCCACTTT. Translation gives CASSQGGDSPLHF.